The T cell receptor beta chain under discussion was sequenced for a study of OX40 agonist ivuxolimab in advanced cancers. At the level of the study: Patients enrolled in dose escalation were diagnosed with hepatocellular carcinoma, melanoma, renal cell or head and neck cancer.

The investigators sampled blood at baseline, at cycle 4 day 1, and at cycle 7 day 1. Clones were read by immunoSEQ multiplex PCR, and TCRdb kept only the in-frame ones, dropping some. The data contain 31,000 or so clones, about nine tenths of them singletons. This sequence originates from an adult with an advanced solid tumor such as melanoma, head and neck, liver or kidney cancer. The sequenced sample was CD4+ or CD8+ T cells sorted from blood, obtained in a trial of the OX40 agonist ivuxolimab.

CDR3 region: CSGDRGGTGELFF. The CDR3, as DNA: TGCAGCGGAGACAGGGGAGGCACCGGGGAGCTGTTTTTT. The chain recombines TRBV29-1 with TRBJ2-2, with TRBD1 identical over 8 bases. J gave up 4 bases and V 7 bases, and 5 bases lay outside the gene matches. CDR3 size: 13 residues. CDR1 and CDR2 (germline): SQVTM, ANQGSEA.